The 9 T cell receptor beta chains reported below all come from one sample, sequenced in a study of response to subunit inactivated influenza vaccine. TCRdb reprocessed the RT-PCR reads with MiXCR, giving one entry per CDR3 protein. The profile shows 530,000 or so distinct CDR3 sequences, roughly 10% of them singletons. The sequencing used PBMCs from blood, collected on the day of vaccination. Source of these receptors: a man aged 50 to 59 who received an inactivated influenza vaccine.

In its sample, this clonotype was seen a few times. J is TRBJ1-6 and V is TRBV2; D is perhaps TRBD1 (6 bases). The CDR3 has 15 amino acids. Trimming took off 7 bases at V and 0 bases at J, with 10 bases between the two ends. Germline lookup yields CDR1 SNHLY and CDR2 FYNNEI. The CDR3 reads CASKDRSSYNSPLHF. The DNA of the CDR3 is TGTGCCAGCAAGGACAGAAGCTCCTATAATTCACCCCTCCACTTT.

This chain joins TRBV7-9 and TRBJ1-3, with D unresolved. The germline gives CDR1 SEHNR, CDR2 FQNEAQ (reference sequence). CDR3 length: 13 amino acids. V gave up 5 bases and J gave up 1 base, with 6 bases separating them. The CDR3 reads CASSGLSGNTIYF. The CDR3 DNA follows: TGTGCCAGCAGCGGCCTGTCTGGAAACACCATATATTTT.

This clonotype was seen repeatedly, ten times or more. This chain joins TRBV5-1 and TRBJ2-5; D is ambiguous. Germline-derived CDR1 and CDR2 are SGHRS and YFSETQ. The CDR3 loop spans 12 amino acids. V shed 4 bases and J shed 4 bases, with 8 bases lying between them. This chain's CDR3 is CASSQERETQYF. In DNA form, the CDR3 reads TGCGCCAGCAGCCAGGAGCGAGAGACCCAGTACTTC.

This clonotype was detected many times. The junction does not match germline at one end; this may be a read error. The V and J genes are TRBV5-1 and TRBJ2-3; perhaps TRBD1 as D (5 bases). The CDR3 has 13 residues. Germline CDR1 is SGHRS and CDR2 is YFSETQ. CDR3 coding DNA: TGTGCCAGCAGCTTACAGGTCACAGATACGCAGTATTTT. Protein: CASSLQVTDTQYF.

This clonotype has ten or more counts. This chain links TRBV6-1 with TRBJ1-2; D gene ambiguous. Trimming took off 1 base at V and 3 bases at J, with 9 bases between the two ends. CDR1 MNHNS and CDR2 SASEGT come from the germline V gene. This CDR3 has 14 amino acids. CDR3 sequence (DNA): TGTGCCAGCAGTGAAGGACACCGGGACTATGGCTACACCTTC. Its translation is CASSEGHRDYGYTF.

In this sample, this clonotype turned up a few times. The V and J genes are TRBV29-1 and TRBJ2-1; D tentatively reads TRBD1 or TRBD2 (6 bases each). V was trimmed by 4 bases and J by 8 bases, leaving 15 bases between them. From germline, CDR1 is SQVTM and CDR2 ANQGSEA. The CDR3 runs 13 residues. The CDR3 is CSVVRGAGDEQFF. The CDR3, as DNA: TGCAGCGTTGTGAGGGGGGCTGGGGATGAGCAGTTCTTC.

This chain uses TRBV28 with TRBJ2-3, with a possible D match to TRBD2 (6 bases). Germline V lookup: CDR1 MDHEN, CDR2 SYDVKM. This CDR3 is built from 17 residues. The V gene lost 3 bases and the J gene lost 0 bases, with 16 bases spanning the gap. The CDR3 protein is CASSFTPRRGSTDTQYF. DNA of the CDR3: TGTGCCAGCAGTTTTACCCCAAGGCGGGGAAGCACAGATACGCAGTATTTT. Drawing the rest from reference TRBV28 and TRBJ2-3, the complete variable domain is DVKVTQSSRYLVKRTGEKVFLECVQDMDHENMFWYRQDPGLGLRLIYFSYDVKMKEKGDIPEGYSVSREKKERFSLILESASTNQTSMYLCASSFTPRRGSTDTQYFGPGTRLTVL.

The sample holds a few counts of this clonotype. The chain carries TRBV27 and TRBJ2-1, with 12 bases lining up with TRBD2. This CDR3 has 15 amino acids. The V segment lost 5 bases and the J segment 9 bases; nucleotides outside the gene matches: 8. Germline loops: CDR1 MNHEY, CDR2 SMNVEV (reference sequence). Written as DNA, the CDR3 is TGTGCCAGCAGTCCCCGGACTAGCGGGATAGGTGAGCAGTTCTTC. It specifies CASSPRTSGIGEQFF.

The gene calls are TRBV7-2 and TRBJ2-1, with D possibly TRBD2 on 5 matching bases. Trimming removed 2 bases from V and 9 bases from J, with 14 bases in between. Germline values: CDR1 SGHTA, CDR2 FQGNSA. This CDR3 region has 14 residues. CDR3 amino acids: CASSLKRLEGEQFF. CDR3 coding DNA: TGTGCCAGCAGCTTAAAGCGGCTAGAAGGTGAGCAGTTCTTC. The full variable domain, rest sourced from reference TRBV7-2 and TRBJ2-1, is GAGVSQSPSNKVTEKGKDVELRCDPISGHTALYWYRQSLGQGLEFLIYFQGNSAPDKSGLPSDRFSAERTGGSVSTLTIQRTQQEDSAVYLCASSLKRLEGEQFFGPGTRLTVL.